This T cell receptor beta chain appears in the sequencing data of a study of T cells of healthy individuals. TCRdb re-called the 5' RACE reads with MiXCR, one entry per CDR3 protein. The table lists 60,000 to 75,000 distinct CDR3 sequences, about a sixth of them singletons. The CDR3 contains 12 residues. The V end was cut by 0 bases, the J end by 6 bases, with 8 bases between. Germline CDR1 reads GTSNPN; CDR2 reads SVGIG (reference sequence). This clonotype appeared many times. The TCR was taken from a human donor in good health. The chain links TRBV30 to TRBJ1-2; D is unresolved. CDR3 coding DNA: TGTGCCTGGAGTGTATGGGGAGATGGCTACACCTTC. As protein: CAWSVWGDGYTF.